This note documents a single T cell receptor (beta chain) sequence. Time point: after trial treatment. Treatment: LDRT plus nivolumab, ipilimumab, low-dose cyclophosphamide and aspirin (RACIN trial). The source of the sample is a study of low-dose radiotherapy and immunotherapy resistance in tumors. The wider study: Cohort 1 was given 0.5 Gy per fraction every 2 weeks, for 6.5 Gy total.

In germline, CDR1 is MNHEY, CDR2 SMNVEV (reference sequence). This CDR3 has 16 residues. Unmatched junction bases numbered 5, after V lost 5 bases and J lost 1 base. Primers targeting TRAV and TRBV primed first-strand cDNA, covering alpha and beta chains. The authors amplified TCRs for about 20 PCR cycles with a constant-region primer and a V-primer adapter. TCRdb reanalysed the reads using MiXCR and keeps one entry per CDR3 protein. The sample consists of 30,000 to 45,000 distinct CDR3 sequences, more than 20% of them appearing once. The chain recombines TRBV27 with TRBJ2-3; 11 bases are shared with TRBD2. The source is a female donor with ovarian cancer. This material consisted of PBMCs, taken after low-dose radiotherapy plus immunotherapy. The CDR3 DNA follows: TGTGCCAGCAGTGAAAAGACTAGCGGGGGCACAGATACGCAGTATTTT. It yields the protein CASSEKTSGGTDTQYF.